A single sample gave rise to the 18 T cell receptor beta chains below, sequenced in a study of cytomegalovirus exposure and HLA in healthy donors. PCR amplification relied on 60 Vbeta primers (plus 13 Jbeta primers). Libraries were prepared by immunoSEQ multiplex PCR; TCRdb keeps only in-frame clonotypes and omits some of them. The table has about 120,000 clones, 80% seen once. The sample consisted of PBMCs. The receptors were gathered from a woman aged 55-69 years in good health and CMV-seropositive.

CDR3 nucleotides: TGTGCCAGCAGCTTACCCCCAGGGGAGGGTACTGAAGCTTTCTTT. Protein: CASSLPPGEGTEAFF. The gene calls are TRBV5-4 and TRBJ1-1; tentative D call: TRBD1 (6 bases). This CDR3 is built from 15 residues. V shed 2 bases and J shed 5 bases, with 16 bases lying between them. Germline assignment: CDR1 SGHNT and CDR2 YYREEE (reference sequence).

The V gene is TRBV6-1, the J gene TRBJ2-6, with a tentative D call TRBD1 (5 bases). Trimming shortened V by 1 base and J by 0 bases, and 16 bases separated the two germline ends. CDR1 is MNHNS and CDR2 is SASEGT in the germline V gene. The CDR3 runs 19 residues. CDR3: CASSEDRTSWGSGANVLTF. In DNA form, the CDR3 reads TGTGCCAGCAGTGAAGACAGGACATCCTGGGGCTCTGGGGCCAACGTCCTGACTTTC.

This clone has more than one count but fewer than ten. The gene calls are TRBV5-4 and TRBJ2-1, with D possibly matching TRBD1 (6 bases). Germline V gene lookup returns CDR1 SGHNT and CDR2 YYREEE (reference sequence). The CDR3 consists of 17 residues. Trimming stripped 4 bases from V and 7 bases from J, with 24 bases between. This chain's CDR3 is CASSMGFWAGDRNEQFF. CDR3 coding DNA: TGTGCCAGCAGCATGGGTTTCTGGGCAGGGGATAGGAATGAGCAGTTCTTC.

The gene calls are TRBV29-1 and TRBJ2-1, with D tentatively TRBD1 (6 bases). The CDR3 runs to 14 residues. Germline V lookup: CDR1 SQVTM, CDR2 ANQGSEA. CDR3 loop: CTGELDSSYNEQFF. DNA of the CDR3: TGCACCGGAGAATTGGACAGCTCCTACAATGAGCAGTTCTTC.

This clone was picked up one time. CDR3 bases: TGTGCCAGCAGCTTAGTAGGGTTAGGGACTTACCTAGACGAGCAGTACTTC. Translated: CASSLVGLGTYLDEQYF. This rearrangement joins TRBV7-8 to TRBJ2-5, with D possibly matching TRBD2 (6 bases). The DNA end favors TRBJ2-7, so the J call may be wrong. This CDR3 region has 17 residues. CDR1 SGHVS and CDR2 FQNEAQ come from the germline V gene.

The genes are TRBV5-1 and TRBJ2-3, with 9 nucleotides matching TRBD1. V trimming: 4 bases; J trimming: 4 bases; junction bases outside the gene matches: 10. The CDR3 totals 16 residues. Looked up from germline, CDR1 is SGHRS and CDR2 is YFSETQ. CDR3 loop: CASSPGPGQGSDTQYF. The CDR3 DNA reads TGCGCCAGCAGCCCCGGGCCGGGACAGGGATCAGATACGCAGTATTTT.

DNA of the CDR3: TGCGCCAGCAGCCGGACAGGGGCGTTCAATGAGCAGTTCTTC. Its protein product is CASSRTGAFNEQFF. The rearrangement joins TRBV4-1 to TRBJ2-1; 9 bases match TRBD1. CDR1 is MGHRA, CDR2 YSYEKL, per germline. The length of the CDR3 is 14 residues. Trimming removed 4 bases from V and 6 bases from J; junction bases left unmatched: 4.

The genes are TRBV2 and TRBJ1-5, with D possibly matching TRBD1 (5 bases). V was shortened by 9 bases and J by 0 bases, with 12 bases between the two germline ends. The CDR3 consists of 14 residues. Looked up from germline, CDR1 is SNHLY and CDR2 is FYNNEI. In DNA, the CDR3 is TGTGCCAGTTTAAGGGGAGGTAGCAATCAGCCCCAGCATTTT. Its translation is CASLRGGSNQPQHF. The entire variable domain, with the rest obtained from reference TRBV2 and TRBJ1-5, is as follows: EPEVTQTPSHQVTQMGQEVILRCVPISNHLYFYWYRQILGQKVEFLVSFYNNEISEKSEIFDDQFSVERPDGSNFTLKIRSTKLEDSAMYFCASLRGGSNQPQHFGDGTRLSIL.

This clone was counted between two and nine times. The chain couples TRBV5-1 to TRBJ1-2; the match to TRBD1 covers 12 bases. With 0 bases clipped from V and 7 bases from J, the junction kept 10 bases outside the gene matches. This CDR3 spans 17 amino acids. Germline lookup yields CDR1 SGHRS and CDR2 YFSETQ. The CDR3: CASSLDGTGGKVSGYTF. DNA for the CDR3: TGCGCCAGCAGCTTGGACGGGACAGGGGGCAAAGTAAGTGGCTACACCTTC.

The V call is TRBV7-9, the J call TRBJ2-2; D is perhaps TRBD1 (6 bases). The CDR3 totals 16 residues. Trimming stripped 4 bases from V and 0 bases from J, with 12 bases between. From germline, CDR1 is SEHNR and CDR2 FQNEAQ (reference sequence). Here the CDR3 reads CASSSPYRANTGELFF. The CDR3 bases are TGTGCCAGCAGCTCCCCATACAGGGCGAACACCGGGGAGCTGTTTTTT.

CDR3 amino acids: CASNSDQWETQYF. For the CDR3, the DNA is TGTGCCAGCAATTCCGATCAGTGGGAGACCCAGTACTTC. The chain has TRBV2 and TRBJ2-5; D remains ambiguous. Between the trimmed V and J ends, which lost 7 bases and 5 bases, there was a span of 14 bases. The CDR3 length is 13 residues. Germline V gene lookup returns CDR1 SNHLY and CDR2 FYNNEI.

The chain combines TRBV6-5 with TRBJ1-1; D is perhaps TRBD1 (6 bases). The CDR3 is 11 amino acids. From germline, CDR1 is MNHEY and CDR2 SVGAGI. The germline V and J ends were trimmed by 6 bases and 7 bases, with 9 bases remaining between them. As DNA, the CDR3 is TGTGCCAGCAGATTACAGGGTGAAGCTTTCTTT. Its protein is CASRLQGEAFF.

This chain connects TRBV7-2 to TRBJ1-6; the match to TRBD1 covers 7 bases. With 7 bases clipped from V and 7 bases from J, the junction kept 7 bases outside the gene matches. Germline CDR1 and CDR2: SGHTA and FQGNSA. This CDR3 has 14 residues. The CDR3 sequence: CASNEQGWNSPLHF. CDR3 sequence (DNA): TGTGCCAGCAATGAACAGGGGTGGAATTCACCCCTCCACTTT.

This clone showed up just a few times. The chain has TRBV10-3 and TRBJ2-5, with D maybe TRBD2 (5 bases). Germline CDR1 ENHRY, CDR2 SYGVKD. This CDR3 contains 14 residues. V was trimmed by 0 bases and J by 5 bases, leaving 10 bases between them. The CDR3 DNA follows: TGTGCCATCAGTGAGTCGCCTAGCAGGGAGACCCAGTACTTC. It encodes CAISESPSRETQYF.

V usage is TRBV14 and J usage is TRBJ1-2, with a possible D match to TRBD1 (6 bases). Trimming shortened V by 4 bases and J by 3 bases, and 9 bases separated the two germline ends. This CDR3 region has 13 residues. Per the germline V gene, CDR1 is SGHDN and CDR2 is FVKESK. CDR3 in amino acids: CASSRYRDYGYTF. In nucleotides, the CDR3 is TGTGCCAGCAGCCGCTACAGGGACTATGGCTACACCTTC.

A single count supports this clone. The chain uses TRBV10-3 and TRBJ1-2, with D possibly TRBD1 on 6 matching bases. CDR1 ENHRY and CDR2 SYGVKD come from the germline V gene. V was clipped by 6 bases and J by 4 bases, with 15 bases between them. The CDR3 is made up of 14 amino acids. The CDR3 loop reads CAIRTTDSSYGYTF. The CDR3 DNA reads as TGTGCCATCAGAACTACGGACAGCTCCTATGGCTACACCTTC.

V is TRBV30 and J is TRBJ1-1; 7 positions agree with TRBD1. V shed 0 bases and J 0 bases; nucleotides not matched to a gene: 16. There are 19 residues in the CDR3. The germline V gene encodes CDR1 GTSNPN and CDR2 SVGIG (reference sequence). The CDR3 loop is CAWSVSMTTGTAMNTEAFF. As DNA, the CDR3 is TGTGCCTGGAGTGTTTCGATGACAACGGGGACAGCCATGAACACTGAAGCTTTCTTT.

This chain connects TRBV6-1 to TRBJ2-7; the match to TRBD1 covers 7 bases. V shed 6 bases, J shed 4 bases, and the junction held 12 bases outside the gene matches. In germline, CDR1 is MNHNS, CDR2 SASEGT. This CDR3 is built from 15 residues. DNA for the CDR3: TGTGCCAGCAGCGTAGGGACAGTGGAAATTTACGAGCAGTACTTC. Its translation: CASSVGTVEIYEQYF.